What follows are 12 T cell receptor beta chains derived from one specimen sequenced in a study of control samples from healthy donors and cancer patients. Measured with immunoSEQ multiplex PCR; TCRdb has only the in-frame clones, and not every one. The table has approximately 82,000 clones, roughly 86% seen once; the top ten hold 20%. Material: blood. The receptors were gathered from a man aged 50 to 59 in good health.

The V gene is TRBV18, the J gene TRBJ2-1, with D perhaps assigned TRBD1 or TRBD2 (5 bases each). This CDR3 spans 13 amino acids. V was clipped by 3 bases and J by 5 bases, with 8 bases between them. From germline, CDR1 is KGHSH and CDR2 LQKENI. Written as DNA, the CDR3 is TGTGCCAGCTCACCGGGACCTGACAATGAGCAGTTCTTC. Translated, it gives CASSPGPDNEQFF.

The V gene is TRBV5-4, the J gene TRBJ2-1; 11 positions agree with TRBD2. This CDR3 region has 16 residues. CDR1 and CDR2 (germline): SGHNT, YYREEE (reference sequence). V trimming: 4 bases; J trimming: 4 bases; junction bases outside the gene matches: 7. The CDR3, as DNA: TGTGCCAGCAGCCCAACTAGCGGGAGTTTTTACAATGAGCAGTTCTTC. Its protein product is CASSPTSGSFYNEQFF.

The gene calls are TRBV11-3 and TRBJ2-7; D is perhaps TRBD1 (6 bases). V dropped 1 base and J dropped 2 bases, with 12 bases sitting between them. This CDR3 is built from 15 residues. Germline CDR1 reads SGHNT; CDR2 reads YENEEA. CDR3 residues: CASSLAGQPPYEQYF. Written as DNA, the CDR3 is TGTGCCAGCAGCTTAGCCGGACAGCCCCCCTACGAGCAGTACTTC.

This sequence joins TRBV7-9 and TRBJ2-5; 9 nucleotides align to TRBD1. V gave up 5 bases and J gave up 2 bases; unmatched junction bases: 6. CDR1 SEHNR and CDR2 FQNEAQ come from the germline V gene (reference sequence). This CDR3 contains 15 residues. The CDR3 bases are TGTGCCAGCAGCCCCCCGGACAGGGGACAAGAGACCCAGTACTTC. Translation: CASSPPDRGQETQYF.

CDR3 sequence: CASSLASAVYGYTF. The CDR3, as DNA: TGTGCCAGCAGCTTGGCCTCGGCGGTCTATGGCTACACCTTC. The genes are TRBV5-5 and TRBJ1-2, with D uncertain. The germline V gene has CDR1 SGHKS and CDR2 YYEKEE (reference sequence). Trimming cost V 0 bases and J 4 bases, with 10 bases left between them. CDR3 length equals 14 residues.

The CDR3 DNA follows: TGTGCCACCAGCCGCCGCGGGACAGGGGGAGAGACCCAGTACTTC. Translation gives CATSRRGTGGETQYF. This rearrangement joins TRBV15 to TRBJ2-5, with TRBD1 identical over 11 bases. The trim removed 5 bases at V and 4 bases at J, leaving 6 bases unmatched. Looked up from germline, CDR1 is LNHNV and CDR2 is YYDKDF (reference sequence). The CDR3 contains 15 residues.

The V and J genes are TRBV10-2 and TRBJ1-3; D is ambiguous. The CDR3 runs to 16 residues. Trimming took 0 bases from V and 4 from J, leaving 13 bases between them. Per germline, CDR1 WSHSY and CDR2 SAAADI. CDR3 amino acids: CASSESSLSRGNTIYF. CDR3 in DNA: TGCGCCAGCAGTGAGTCGAGTCTCAGCAGGGGAAACACCATATATTTT.

CDR3 coding DNA: TGTGCCAGCAGCGTAGAAATACGGGGTGAGCAGTTCTTC. Translated, it gives CASSVEIRGEQFF. The chain combines TRBV9 with TRBJ2-1; D is perhaps TRBD2 (5 bases). The CDR3 has 13 residues. CDR1 and CDR2 (germline): SGDLS, YYNGEE. Trimming stripped 0 bases from V and 9 bases from J, with 10 bases between.

The genes are TRBV18 and TRBJ1-1; 8 nucleotides agree with TRBD1. CDR1 is KGHSH and CDR2 is LQKENI in the germline V gene. V shed 4 bases, J shed 5 bases, and the junction held 6 bases outside the gene matches. The CDR3 runs to 14 residues. Written as DNA, the CDR3 is TGTGCCAGCTCACTGGACAGGGTGGAAACTGAAGCTTTCTTT. It is translated as CASSLDRVETEAFF.

The chain is built from TRBV4-3 and TRBJ2-3, with D possibly being TRBD1 (5 bases). The V end lost 0 bases, the J end lost 5 bases, and 15 bases lay between the germline ends. CDR1 and CDR2 from the germline V gene are LGHNA and YSLEER. This CDR3 contains 16 residues. The CDR3 bases are TGCGCCAGCAGCCAAGAGGGTTGGAAAAGGGGAGATACGCAGTATTTT. It is translated as CASSQEGWKRGDTQYF.

V gene TRBV9 combines with J gene TRBJ1-1; D might be TRBD1 (5 bases). CDR1 SGDLS and CDR2 YYNGEE come from the germline V gene. This CDR3 is built from 14 residues. The ends were cut back, 3 bases at V and 3 bases at J, with 12 bases in the middle. CDR3: CASSEGARDTEAFF. DNA for the CDR3: TGTGCCAGCAGCGAAGGGGCGCGGGACACTGAAGCTTTCTTT.

The gene calls are TRBV12-3 or TRBV12-4 and TRBJ1-2; D uncertain. The length of the CDR3 is 12 residues. V shed 3 bases and J shed 4 bases, with 6 bases lying between them. CDR3 sequence reads: CASSFGSYGYTF. DNA for the CDR3: TGTGCCAGCAGTTTTGGCAGCTATGGCTACACCTTC.